In its sample, the clone carrying this TCR beta chain was seen a few times. This sample also contains other DNA sequences that code for the same CDR3. HIV-negative, healthy adults without recent acute infections or vaccinations were the donors. This CDR3 spans 12 amino acids. Per the germline V gene, CDR1 is SQVTM and CDR2 is ANQGSEA. V lost 6 bases and J lost 6; bases outside the gene matches: 1. This sample is part of a study of shared clonotypes between healthy human individuals. Some clones are missing from TCRdb's copy, which holds only in-frame ones; the method was immunoSEQ multiplex PCR. The table includes over 950,000 clones, 77% detected once.

This clonotype originated in a man between 18 and 35 years old in good health. Some clones in this sample may be carry-over from other donors' samples. Material for sequencing was memory CD4+ T cells from PBMCs. The subset is: CD45RA-negative fraction. The chain employs TRBV29-1 and TRBJ2-1; 11 bases map to TRBD1. CDR3 coding DNA: TGCAGCGTCGGGACAGGGGGCAATGAGCAGTTCTTC. As protein: CSVGTGGNEQFF.